This T cell receptor (delta chain) was recovered during a study of γδ T cells in repeated Plasmodium falciparum infection. Looking at the study overall: Malian samples came from no-transmission periods or across acute febrile malaria episodes. Study-wide results and limits: Waves of new clonotype selection appeared after repeated controlled infections in Vdelta2-negative, largely Vdelta1+, gammadelta T cells.

Both TRG and TRD chains were sequenced from each sorted sample. TCRdb re-called the multiplex PCR reads with CATT. The sample includes 70,000 to 95,000 delta-chain clones, roughly 1.4% seen only once; the top ten take 8.5% to 10%. This clone has more than one count but fewer than ten. Its antigen remains unknown. The protein in TCRdb stems from a much larger clone and differs at residue 6 from this DNA's translation, likely a read error; here the protein is translated from the DNA. There are 21 residues in the CDR3. Germline lookup yields CDR1 TSWWSYY and CDR2 QGS. The V segment lost 0 bases and the J segment 10 bases; nucleotides outside the gene matches: 25. Vgamma9/Vdelta2+ and Vdelta2-negative gammadelta T cells were flow-sorted from PBMC for bulk sequencing.

The sequenced sample was gamma-delta T cells from blood. This chain uses TRDV1 with TRDJ1, with 11 bases aligning to TRDD3. TCRdb offers no J gene call, so here the DNA was matched to germline to obtain one. The sequence came from a pool of human donors (malaria-infected and uninfected, not separated). CDR3 region: CALGELPYNHVGDTRIGGLIF. CDR3 nucleotides: TGTGCTCTTGGGGAACTTCCCTATAATCACGTGGGGGATACGCGTATCGGGGGACTCATCTTT.